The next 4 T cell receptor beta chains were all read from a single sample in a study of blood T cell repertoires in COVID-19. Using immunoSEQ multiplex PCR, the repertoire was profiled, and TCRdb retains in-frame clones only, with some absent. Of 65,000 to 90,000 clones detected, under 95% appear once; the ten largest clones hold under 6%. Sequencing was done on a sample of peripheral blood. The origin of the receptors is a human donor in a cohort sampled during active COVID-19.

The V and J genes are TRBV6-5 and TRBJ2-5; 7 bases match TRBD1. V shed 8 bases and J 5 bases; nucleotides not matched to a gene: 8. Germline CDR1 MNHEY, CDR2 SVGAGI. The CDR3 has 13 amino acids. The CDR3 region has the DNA TGTGCCAGCGGAGAGACAGGGTTGGAGACCCAGTACTTC. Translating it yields CASGETGLETQYF.

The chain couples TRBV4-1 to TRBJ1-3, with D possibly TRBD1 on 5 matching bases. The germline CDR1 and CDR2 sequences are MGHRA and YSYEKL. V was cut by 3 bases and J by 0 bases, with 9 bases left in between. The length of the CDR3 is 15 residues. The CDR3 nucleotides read TGCGCCAGCAGCCAGGGAGGGACCTCTGGAAACACCATATATTTT. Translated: CASSQGGTSGNTIYF.

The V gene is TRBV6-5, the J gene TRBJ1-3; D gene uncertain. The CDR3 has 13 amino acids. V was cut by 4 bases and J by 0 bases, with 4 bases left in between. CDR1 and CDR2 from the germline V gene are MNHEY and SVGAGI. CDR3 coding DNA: TGTGCCAGCAGTTTTAACTCTGGAAACACCATATATTTT. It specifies CASSFNSGNTIYF.

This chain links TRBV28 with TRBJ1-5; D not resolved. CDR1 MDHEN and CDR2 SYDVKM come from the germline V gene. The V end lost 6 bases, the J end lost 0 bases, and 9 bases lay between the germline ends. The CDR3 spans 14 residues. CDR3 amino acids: CASRETYSNQPQHF. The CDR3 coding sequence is TGTGCCAGCAGGGAGACGTATAGCAATCAGCCCCAGCATTTT.